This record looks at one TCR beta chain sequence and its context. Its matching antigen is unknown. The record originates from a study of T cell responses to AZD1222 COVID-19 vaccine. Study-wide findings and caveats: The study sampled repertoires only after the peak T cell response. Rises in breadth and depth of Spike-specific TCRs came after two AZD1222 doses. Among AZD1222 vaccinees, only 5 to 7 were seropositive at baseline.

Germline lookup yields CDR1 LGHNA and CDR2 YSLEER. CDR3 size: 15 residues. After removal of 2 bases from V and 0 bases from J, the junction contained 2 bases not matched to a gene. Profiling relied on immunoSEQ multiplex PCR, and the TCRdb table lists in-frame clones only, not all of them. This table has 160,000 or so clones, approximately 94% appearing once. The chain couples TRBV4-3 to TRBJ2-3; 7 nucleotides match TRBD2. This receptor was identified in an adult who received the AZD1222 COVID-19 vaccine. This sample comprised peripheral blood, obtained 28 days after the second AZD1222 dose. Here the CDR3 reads CASSQQGGSTDTQYF. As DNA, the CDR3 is TGCGCCAGCAGCCAACAGGGAGGGAGCACAGATACGCAGTATTTT.